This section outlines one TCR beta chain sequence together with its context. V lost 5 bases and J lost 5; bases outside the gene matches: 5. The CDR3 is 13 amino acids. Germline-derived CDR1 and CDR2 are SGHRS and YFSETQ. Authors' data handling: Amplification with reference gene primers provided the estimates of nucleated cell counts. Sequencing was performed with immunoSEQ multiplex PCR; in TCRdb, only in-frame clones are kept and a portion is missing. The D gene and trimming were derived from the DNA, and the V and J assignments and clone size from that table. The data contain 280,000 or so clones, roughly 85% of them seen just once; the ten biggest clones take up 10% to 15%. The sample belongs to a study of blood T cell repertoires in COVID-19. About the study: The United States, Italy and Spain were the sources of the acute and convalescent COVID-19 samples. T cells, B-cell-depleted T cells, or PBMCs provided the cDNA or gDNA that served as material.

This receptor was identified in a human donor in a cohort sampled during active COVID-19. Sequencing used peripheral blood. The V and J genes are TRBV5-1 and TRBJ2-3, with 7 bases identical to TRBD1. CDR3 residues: CASRRQGGDTQYF. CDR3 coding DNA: TGCGCCAGCAGAAGACAGGGTGGAGATACGCAGTATTTT.